The clone carrying this TCR beta chain occurred a few times. Assay: immunoSEQ multiplex PCR; the TCRdb copy retains only in-frame clones and omits some. The data hold about 68,000 clones, with about 80% observed a single time. This specimen belongs to a study of radiotherapy plus CTLA-4 blockade in lung cancer. The CDR3 has 14 residues. J lost 2 bases, V lost 7 bases, and 4 bases had no gene match. Looked up from germline, CDR1 is LNHDA and CDR2 is SQIVND (reference sequence). This chain links TRBV19 with TRBJ2-1; 8 bases map to TRBD1. The specimen was peripheral blood, collected from a patient treated with radiotherapy plus ipilimumab. The receptor comes from a human donor with non-small cell lung cancer who had a complete response to radiotherapy plus ipilimumab. CDR3: CASNRDRTYNEQFF. CDR3 bases: TGTGCCAGTAACCGGGACAGGACCTACAATGAGCAGTTCTTC.